The source of this T cell receptor (beta chain) is a study of T-cell reconstitution after alpha-beta-depleted transplantation in children. This clonotype was observed at least ten times. There are 16 residues in the CDR3. CDR1 and CDR2 from the germline V gene are SQVTM and ANQGSEA. V gave up 0 bases and J gave up 0 bases, with 13 bases separating them. The TCRbeta library incorporated unique molecular identifiers. Via MiXCR, TCRdb re-called the PCR reads, giving one row per CDR3 protein. The sample lists hundreds of thousands of distinct CDR3 sequences, roughly 14% occurring once. The chain has TRBV29-1 and TRBJ2-3, with D unresolved. The origin of this receptor is a girl between 2 and 10 years old with congenital amegakaryocytic thrombocytopenia, due to receive a stem cell transplant. The sequences come from PBMCs, collected before TCRalphabeta/CD19-depleted stem cell transplant. The CDR3 nucleotides are TGCAGCGTTGAAGATTGGATGGGCGCAAGCACAGATACGCAGTATTTT. This encodes CSVEDWMGASTDTQYF.